The present T cell receptor beta chain was sequenced within a study of vaccination and CD4 T cells after COVID-19. The overall study: Either the Pfizer-BioNTech BNT162b2 or Moderna mRNA-1273 vaccine was given as two doses. Post-vaccine sampling followed dose two by a median about 72 days (range 14 to 241).

The treatment here: roughly 10-day PBMC culture with coronavirus spike peptide pools or control peptides (ViraFEST assay). The unexposed donor's CD4+ T cells were collected before the COVID-19 pandemic (2011-2018). Some 2 million PBMCs were grown per well alongside about 10 IU/ml IL-2 and roughly 9.4 ug/ml peptide pools. Contingent on cell availability, unexposed-donor CD4+ T cells were interrogated with SARS-CoV-2 S/N and four cold-coronavirus spikes. In this sample, this clonotype turned up a few times. The antigen is unknown. In germline, CDR1 is MNHNS, CDR2 SASEGT. This CDR3 is 15 amino acids long. The V gene lost 6 bases and the J gene lost 4 bases, with 18 bases spanning the gap. Cultured CD4+ T-cell DNA underwent Oncomine TCR Beta short-read sequencing. Genomic DNA was taken out of cultured CD4+ T cells by extraction. Each CDR3 protein is one row after TCRdb ran MiXCR on the PCR reads. This table holds about 6,800 distinct CDR3 sequences, 33% found once.

This TCR was sampled from a human donor in good health. This rearrangement joins TRBV6-1 to TRBJ1-2; D is unclear. Input material: CD4+ T cells from blood, cultured in vitro. For the CDR3, the DNA is TGTGCCAGCAGCCTAAAAGTTGTACAGTCCTATGGCTACACCTTC. Translated, it gives CASSLKVVQSYGYTF.